Reported below is one TCR beta chain. Its specificity is unknown. The length of the CDR3 is 17 residues. A v3.0 immunoSEQ assay was performed at survey level. Sequenced by immunoSEQ multiplex PCR; TCRdb stores in-frame clones only, minus some. The sample records 15,000 or so clones, 65% to 90% being singletons. Post-ART PBMC samples numbered at least two per donor, and pre-ART ones at least one. This sample stems from a study of long-term antiretroviral therapy in people with HIV. Study-wide findings and caveats: Pre-ART expanded TRB clones stayed dominant throughout, though often decreasing after ART. Patients on ART gained diversity, which nonetheless stayed below transplant donor controls.

This chain joins TRBV12-2 and TRBJ1-2. TRBV12-2 is marked as a pseudogene. Sample: unsorted PBMCs, taken 0.4 years after starting antiretroviral therapy. This TCR was sampled from a man younger than 45 with HIV. Written as DNA, the CDR3 is TGTGCAAGTCGCTTAGCCAAGGTAAGGGCTCTCAACTATGGCTACACCTTC. Translated, it gives CASRLAKVRALNYGYTF.